This T cell receptor (beta chain) was sequenced during a study of cytomegalovirus exposure and HLA in healthy donors. General study findings and limits: According to an earlier analysis, most TCR beta V segments yielded productive rearrangements about 87% or about 30% of the time.

Primers: 60 Vbeta forward and 13 Jbeta reverse. TCRdb's copy holds only in-frame clones and misses some; the assay was immunoSEQ multiplex PCR. Among around 130,000 clones listed, about 81% were seen once. The germline V gene has CDR1 MNHEY and CDR2 SVGAGI. Trimming took off 2 bases at V and 4 bases at J, with 14 bases between the two ends. CDR3 size: 15 residues. With regard to this clone: Its antigen is unidentified.

These donors, healthy bone marrow donors, were studied. While unrecorded immune exposures were likely, the donors were nominally healthy when sampled. The TCR comes from a man aged 40-49 years in good health and CMV-seronegative. The rearrangement joins TRBV6-5 to TRBJ1-2, with unresolved D. The sequenced sample consisted of PBMCs. For the CDR3, the DNA is TGTGCCAGCAGTTACGAACGGGTGTCGGGCTATGGCTACACCTTC. Translation: CASSYERVSGYGYTF.